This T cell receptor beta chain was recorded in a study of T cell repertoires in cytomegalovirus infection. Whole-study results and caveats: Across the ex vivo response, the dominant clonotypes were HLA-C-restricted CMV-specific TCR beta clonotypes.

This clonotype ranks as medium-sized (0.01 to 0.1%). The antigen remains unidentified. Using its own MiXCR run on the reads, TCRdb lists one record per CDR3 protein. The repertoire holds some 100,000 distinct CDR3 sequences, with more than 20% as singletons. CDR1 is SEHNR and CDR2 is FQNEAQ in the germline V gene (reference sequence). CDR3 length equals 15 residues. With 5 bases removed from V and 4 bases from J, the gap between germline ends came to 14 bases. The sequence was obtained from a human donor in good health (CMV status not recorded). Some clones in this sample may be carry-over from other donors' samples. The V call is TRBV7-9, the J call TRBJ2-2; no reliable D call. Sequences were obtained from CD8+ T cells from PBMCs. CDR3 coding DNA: TGTGCCAGCAGCCCCCCGAACCGATCCACCGGGGAGCTGTTTTTT. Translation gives CASSPPNRSTGELFF.